This T cell receptor beta chain is drawn from a study of blood T cell repertoires in COVID-19. About the research overall: The study drew acute and convalescent COVID-19 samples from the United States, Italy and Spain. Sample material is recorded as cDNA or gDNA derived from T cells, B-cell-depleted T cells, or PBMCs.

V lost 0 bases and J lost 9, with 12 bases in between. CDR3 length equals 14 residues. The germline V gene has CDR1 SGHTA and CDR2 FQGNSA. Only in-frame clones appear in the TCRdb table, and some are missing; sequencing was by immunoSEQ multiplex PCR. Here the sample spans some 93,000 clones, approximately 85% being singletons. This TCR came from a man aged 55 to 70 with acute or convalescent COVID-19. Sequenced: peripheral blood. This sequence joins TRBV7-2 and TRBJ2-1; weak D call: TRBD1 (6 bases). The CDR3 DNA sequence: TGTGCCAGCAGCTTAGCGAGTTCAGGGGTTGAGCAGTTCTTC. The encoded protein is CASSLASSGVEQFF.